Listed below are T cell receptor beta chains from one sample, sequenced in a study of shared clonotypes between healthy human individuals. Measured with immunoSEQ multiplex PCR; TCRdb has only the in-frame clones, and not every one. This table holds around 95,000 clones, roughly two thirds found once. The material sequenced was memory CD8+ T cells sorted from blood. The origin of the receptors is a man aged 25 to 40 in good health. The CDR3 runs from the conserved cysteine through the conserved F or W. A D gene is named only where the DNA matches it firmly. For some rows the clone size is stated as once, few or many, or as a class when expanded; others skip it.

.	TRBV18	TRBJ1-1	.	TGTGCCAGCTCCCCCCTCGACAAGAACACTGAAGCTTTCTTT	CASSPLDKNTEAFF
TRBD1	TRBV4-2	TRBJ2-5	few	TGTGCCAGCAGCTCGGAGGAGGGGACAGGGGGCGAGACCCAGTACTTC	CASSSEEGTGGETQYF
.	TRBV19	TRBJ1-1	.	TGTGCCAGTACCTGGATGAACACTGAAGCTTTCTTT	CASTWMNTEAFF
.	TRBV18	TRBJ2-7	.	TGTGCCAGCTCACCCGAATCGGCAGGGGCCTACGAGCAGTACTTC	CASSPESAGAYEQYF
TRBD1	TRBV5-5	TRBJ1-4	.	TGTGCCAGCAGCTTCTCCCCTGACAGGGGGTTTTCAACTAATGAAAAACTGTTTTTT	CASSFSPDRGFSTNEKLFF
.	TRBV6-4	TRBJ2-1	many	TGTGCCAGCAGTGAGGGGGGAGGCTCCTACAATGAGCAGTTCTTC	CASSEGGGSYNEQFF
TRBD2	TRBV28	TRBJ2-2	.	TGTGCCAGCATCCCGTGGACTAGCAGGAACACCGGGGAGCTGTTTTTT	CASIPWTSRNTGELFF
.	TRBV5-5	TRBJ1-5	.	TGTGCCAGCAGCCCGGACAGATCCTATAGCAATCAGCCCCAGCATTTT	CASSPDRSYSNQPQHF
TRBD2	TRBV10-2	TRBJ2-5	.	TGCGCCAGCATGGGGACTAGCACGGAGACCCAGTACTTC	CASMGTSTETQYF
TRBD1	TRBV19	TRBJ1-2	.	TGTGCCAGTAGTCTGACAGGGTGGGATGGCTACACCTTC	CASSLTGWDGYTF
.	TRBV4-1	TRBJ2-2	once	TGCGCCAGCAGCCAAGTGCGACAGAACACCGGGGAGCTGTTTTTT	CASSQVRQNTGELFF
.	TRBV6-1	TRBJ2-6	many	TGTGCCAGCAGTGAAGAAGGGGCTGGGGCCAACGTCCTGACTTTC	CASSEEGAGANVLTF
.	TRBV10-2	TRBJ2-7	.	TGCGCCAGCCTGAGGACAGACAAATACGAGCAGTACTTC	CASLRTDKYEQYF
TRBD1	TRBV14	TRBJ2-1	.	TGTGCCAGCAGCTTTCGAGGGCCGGGACAGGGGTCCTACAATGAGCAGTTCTTC	CASSFRGPGQGSYNEQFF
TRBD2	TRBV18	TRBJ2-7	many	TGTGCCAGCTCACCTAGGGCGGGAGCGGTACACGAGCAGTACTTC	CASSPRAGAVHEQYF
.	TRBV6-5	TRBJ1-2	.	TGTGCCAGCAGTTACACCCGGGACGGATTTAACTATGGCTACACCTTC	CASSYTRDGFNYGYTF
TRBD2	TRBV25-1	TRBJ2-2	.	TGTGCCAGCAGTTCCGGGACTAGCGGGCCCGGCCCCACCGGGGAGCTGTTTTTT	CASSSGTSGPGPTGELFF
TRBD1	TRBV9	TRBJ1-2	.	TGTGCCAGCAGCGTGGGGCAGGGGGACTATGGCTACACCTTC	CASSVGQGDYGYTF
.	TRBV30	TRBJ1-2	.	TGTGCCTGGAGAAGGTCGGGTATGGATCCAAACTATGGCTACACCTTC	CAWRRSGMDPNYGYTF
.	TRBV4-1	TRBJ2-7	.	TGCGCCAGCAGCCAAGATCCAGGCTCCCCCTACGAGCAGTACTTC	CASSQDPGSPYEQYF
.	TRBV2	TRBJ2-6	.	TGTGCCAGCAGTCTAACGGGCTCTGGGGCCAACGTCCTGACTTTC	CASSLTGSGANVLTF
TRBD2	TRBV28	TRBJ2-1	.	TGTGCCAGCAGTTTAACAGCGGGAACCAGATCTAATGAGCAGTTCTTC	CASSLTAGTRSNEQFF
TRBD2	TRBV2	TRBJ2-7	many	TGTGCCAGCAGTGATACTAGCGGGAGCATCCACTACGAGCAGTACTTC	CASSDTSGSIHYEQYF
.	TRBV7-9	TRBJ2-5	.	TGTGCCAGCAGCAAACTAGGCTCGCAAGAGACCCAGTACTTC	CASSKLGSQETQYF
TRBD2	TRBV11-2	TRBJ2-1	.	TGTGCCAGCAGCTTACTAGCGGGAGGAGCCTACAATGAGCAGTTCTTC	CASSLLAGGAYNEQFF
.	TRBV27	TRBJ1-1	.	TGTGCCAGCAGTTTCCTCCGGCAGGTTAACACTGAAGCTTTCTTT	CASSFLRQVNTEAFF
.	TRBV11-2	TRBJ2-1	.	TGTGCCAGCAGCATAGTACGCCGGAAGCCGCTCCACGACAATGAGCAGTTCTTC	CASSIVRRKPLHDNEQFF
TRBD1	TRBV11-1	TRBJ1-1	many	TGTGCCAGCAGCTCCAGCAGGGGGCTGGGCACTGAAGCTTTCTTT	CASSSSRGLGTEAFF
.	TRBV28	TRBJ1-1	.	TGTGCCAGCAGGGAGGCAGGGCCCACTGAAGCTTTCTTT	CASREAGPTEAFF
TRBD1	TRBV4-3	TRBJ2-7	.	TGCGCCAGCAGCCATGGGACAGGGAGCCACGAGCAGTACTTC	CASSHGTGSHEQYF
.	TRBV25-1	TRBJ2-1	.	TGTGCCAGCAGTGAATCGGGACCATCGGCGATCTCCTACAATGAGCAGTTCTTC	CASSESGPSAISYNEQFF
TRBD1	TRBV29-1	TRBJ2-6	.	TGCAGCGTAGGGGGACAGGGATTGGGCTCTGGGGCCAACGTCCTGACTTTC	CSVGGQGLGSGANVLTF
TRBD1	TRBV7-9	TRBJ2-7	.	TGTGCCAGCAGCTTATTGGACAGGGGGGAGAGCGAGCAGTACTTC	CASSLLDRGESEQYF
.	TRBV19	TRBJ2-6	.	TGTGCCAGTAGCGCGAGGGGGGGCTCTGGGGCCAACGTCCTGACTTTC	CASSARGGSGANVLTF
.	TRBV6-6	TRBJ1-5	.	TGTGCCAGCAGTTCCCTCCGGAACAATCAGCCCCAGCATTTT	CASSSLRNNQPQHF
.	TRBV6-6	TRBJ1-5	.	TGTGCCAGCATTTACGACAGCGGCCCCAATCAGCCCCAGCATTTT	CASIYDSGPNQPQHF
.	TRBV10-3	TRBJ1-1	.	TGTGCCATCAGTGGGGGGTTAGGGTTCCCCTTAATGAACACTGAAGCTTTCTTT	CAISGGLGFPLMNTEAFF
TRBD1	TRBV6-1	TRBJ1-2	.	TGTGCCAGCAGTGAGTCCACAGGGGAGGTATATGGCTACACCTTC	CASSESTGEVYGYTF
.	TRBV19	TRBJ2-3	.	TGTGCCAGTAGTACCTCGGGGAAAGGGAGCACAGATACGCAGTATTTT	CASSTSGKGSTDTQYF
.	TRBV15	TRBJ2-1	.	TGTGCCACCAGCAGAGGCAGAGACGAGCAGTTCTTC	CATSRGRDEQFF
TRBD1	TRBV15	TRBJ1-5	.	TGTGCCACCAGCACGACAGGGGAGATTCATCAGCCCCAGCATTTT	CATSTTGEIHQPQHF
.	TRBV5-4	TRBJ2-7	.	TGTGCCAGCAGCTTGGAGGGGGCGGGAGAGCAGTACTTC	CASSLEGAGEQYF
TRBD1	TRBV11-2	TRBJ2-7	few	TGTGCCAGCAGTTTCGGGACAGGGTCTCGCGAGCAGTACTTC	CASSFGTGSREQYF
.	TRBV19	TRBJ2-7	.	TGTGCCAGTAGGCTTACAAAGAGCTCCTACGAGCAGTACTTC	CASRLTKSSYEQYF
.	TRBV10-3	TRBJ1-3	.	TGTGCCATCAGGGAAAGCCATTCTGGAAACACCATATATTTT	CAIRESHSGNTIYF
.	TRBV19	TRBJ2-7	few	TGTGCCAGTAGTATCCTAGCGCCGGCCGCCGAGCAGTACTTC	CASSILAPAAEQYF
TRBD2	TRBV28	TRBJ2-5	few	TGTGCCAGCAGTTCCGGCGGGAGGAGAGAGACCCAGTACTTC	CASSSGGRRETQYF
.	TRBV11-1	TRBJ2-1	.	TGTGCCAGCAGCCCGATTTGGGAGCAGGGCAATGAGCAGTTCTTC	CASSPIWEQGNEQFF
TRBD1	TRBV27	TRBJ2-3	few	TGTGCCAGCAGGGGGCCGACAGGGACCGTGGATACGCAGTATTTT	CASRGPTGTVDTQYF
.	TRBV28	TRBJ1-4	.	TGTGCCACGGCCCCCGGAACTAATGAAAAACTGTTTTTT	CATAPGTNEKLFF
.	TRBV4-1	TRBJ2-5	.	TGCGCCAGCAGCCAAGACGGGGGAATAGAACAAGAGACCCAGTACTTC	CASSQDGGIEQETQYF
.	TRBV7-6	TRBJ1-1	.	TGTGCCAGCAGCTTAGCGGGGGGGTGGAGGAACACTGAAGCTTTCTTT	CASSLAGGWRNTEAFF